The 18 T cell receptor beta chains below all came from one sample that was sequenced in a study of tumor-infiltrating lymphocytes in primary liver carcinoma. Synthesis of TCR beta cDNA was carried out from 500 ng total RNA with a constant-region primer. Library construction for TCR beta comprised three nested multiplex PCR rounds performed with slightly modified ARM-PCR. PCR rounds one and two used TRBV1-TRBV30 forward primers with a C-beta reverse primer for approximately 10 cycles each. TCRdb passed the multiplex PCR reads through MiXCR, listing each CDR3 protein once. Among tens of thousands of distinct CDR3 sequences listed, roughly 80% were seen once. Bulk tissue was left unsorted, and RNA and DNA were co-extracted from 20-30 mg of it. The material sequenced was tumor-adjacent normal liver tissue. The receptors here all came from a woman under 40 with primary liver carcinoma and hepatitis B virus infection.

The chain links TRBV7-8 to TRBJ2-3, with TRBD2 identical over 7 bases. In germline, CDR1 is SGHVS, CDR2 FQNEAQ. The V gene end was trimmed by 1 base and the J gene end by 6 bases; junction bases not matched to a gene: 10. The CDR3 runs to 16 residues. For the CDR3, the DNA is TGTGCCAGCAGCTTAGGGGCGGGGGAGCCTGGTGATACGCAGTATTTT. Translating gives CASSLGAGEPGDTQYF. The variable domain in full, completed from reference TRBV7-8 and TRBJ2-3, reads GAGVSQSPRYKVAKRGQDVALRCDPISGHVSLFWYQQALGQGPEFLTYFQNEAQLDKSGLPSDRFFAERPEGSVSTLKIQRTQQEDSAVYLCASSLGAGEPGDTQYFGPGTRLTVL.

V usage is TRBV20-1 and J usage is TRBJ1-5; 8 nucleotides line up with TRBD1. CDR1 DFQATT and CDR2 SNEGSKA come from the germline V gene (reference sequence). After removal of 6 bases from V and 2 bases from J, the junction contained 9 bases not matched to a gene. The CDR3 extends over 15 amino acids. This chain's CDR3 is CSAVNPGQGNQPQHF. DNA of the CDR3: TGCAGTGCCGTCAATCCGGGACAGGGCAATCAGCCCCAGCATTTT.

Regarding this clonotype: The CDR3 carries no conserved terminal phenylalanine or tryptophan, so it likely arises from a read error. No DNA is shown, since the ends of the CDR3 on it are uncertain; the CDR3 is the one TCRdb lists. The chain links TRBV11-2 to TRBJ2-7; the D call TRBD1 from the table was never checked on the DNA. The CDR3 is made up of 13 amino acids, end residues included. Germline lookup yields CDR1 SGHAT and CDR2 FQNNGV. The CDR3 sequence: CASKRGGGAEHYL.

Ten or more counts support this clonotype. The CDR3 is CASSVSSGTGGGYGYTF. CDR3 nucleotides: TGTGCCAGCAGTGTCTCCTCCGGGACAGGGGGAGGCTATGGCTACACCTTC. The chain uses TRBV12-3 or TRBV12-4 and TRBJ1-2, with 11 positions matching TRBD1. CDR3 size: 17 residues. V was pared by 5 bases and J by 4 bases, with 12 bases of the junction left unmatched.

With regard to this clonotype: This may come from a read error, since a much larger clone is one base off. The DNA of the CDR3 is TGTGCCAGCAGCTTTCCTGCCGGGACAGAGTACGAGCAGTACTTC. Amino acid sequence: CASSFPAGTEYEQYF. The rearrangement links TRBV11-1 to TRBJ2-7; TRBD1 matches at 7 bases. The trim removed 3 bases at V and 4 bases at J, leaving 9 bases unmatched. Germline V gene lookup returns CDR1 SGHAT and CDR2 FQDESV (reference sequence). This CDR3 has 15 amino acids.

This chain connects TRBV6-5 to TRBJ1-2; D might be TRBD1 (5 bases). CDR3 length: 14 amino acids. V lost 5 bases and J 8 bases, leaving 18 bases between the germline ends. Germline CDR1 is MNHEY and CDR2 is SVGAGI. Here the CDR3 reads CASSIQGAVMGYTF. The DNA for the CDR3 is TGTGCCAGCAGTATACAAGGGGCCGTGATGGGCTACACCTTC.

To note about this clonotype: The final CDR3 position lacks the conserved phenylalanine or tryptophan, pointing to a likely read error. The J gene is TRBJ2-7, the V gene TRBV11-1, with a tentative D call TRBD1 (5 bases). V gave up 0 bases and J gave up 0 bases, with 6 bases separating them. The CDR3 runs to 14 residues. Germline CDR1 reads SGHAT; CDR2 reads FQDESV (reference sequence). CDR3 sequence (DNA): TGTGCCAGCAGCTTAGCGACAGTCTCCTACGAGCAGTACTTA. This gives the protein CASSLATVSYEQYL.

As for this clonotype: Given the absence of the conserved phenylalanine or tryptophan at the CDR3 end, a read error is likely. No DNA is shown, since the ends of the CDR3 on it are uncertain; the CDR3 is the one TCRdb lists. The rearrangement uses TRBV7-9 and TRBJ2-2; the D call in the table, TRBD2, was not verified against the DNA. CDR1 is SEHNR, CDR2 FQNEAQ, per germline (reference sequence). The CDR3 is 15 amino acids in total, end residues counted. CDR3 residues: CASSSLGRNTGELSI.

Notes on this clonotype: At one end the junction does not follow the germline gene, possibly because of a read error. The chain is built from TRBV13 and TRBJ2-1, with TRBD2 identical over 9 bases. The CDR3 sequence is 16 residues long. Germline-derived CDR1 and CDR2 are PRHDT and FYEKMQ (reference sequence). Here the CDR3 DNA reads TGTGCCAGCAGCTTATCGACTAGCGGAGCATACGATGAACAGTTCTTC. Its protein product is CASSLSTSGAYDEQFF.

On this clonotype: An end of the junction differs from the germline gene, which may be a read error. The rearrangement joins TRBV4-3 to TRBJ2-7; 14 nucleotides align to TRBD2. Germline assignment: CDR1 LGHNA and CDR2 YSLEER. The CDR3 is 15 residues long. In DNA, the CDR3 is TGCACCAGCAACCAAGGGACTAGCGGGAGCTGGGAGCAGTACTTC. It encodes CTSNQGTSGSWEQYF.

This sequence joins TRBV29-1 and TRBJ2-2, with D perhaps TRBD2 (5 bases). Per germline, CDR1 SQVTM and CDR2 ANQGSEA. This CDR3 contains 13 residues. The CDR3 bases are TGCAACACACGTACGGACTTGACCGGGGAGCTGTTTTTT. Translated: CNTRTDLTGELFF.

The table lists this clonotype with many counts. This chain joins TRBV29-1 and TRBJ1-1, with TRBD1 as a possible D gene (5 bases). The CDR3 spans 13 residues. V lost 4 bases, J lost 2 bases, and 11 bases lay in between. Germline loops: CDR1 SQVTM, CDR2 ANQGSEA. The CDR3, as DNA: TGCAGCGTTGTTATAAGGGGAAACACTGAAGCTTTCTTT. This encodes CSVVIRGNTEAFF.

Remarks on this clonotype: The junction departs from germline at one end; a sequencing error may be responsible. CDR3 sequence (DNA): TGTGCCAGCAGTCCCTCGAGCAATCGCTACGAGCAGTGGTTC. Amino acid sequence: CASSPSSNRYEQWF. The chain uses TRBV12-3 or TRBV12-4 and TRBJ2-7, with no clear D. The CDR3 sequence is 14 residues long.

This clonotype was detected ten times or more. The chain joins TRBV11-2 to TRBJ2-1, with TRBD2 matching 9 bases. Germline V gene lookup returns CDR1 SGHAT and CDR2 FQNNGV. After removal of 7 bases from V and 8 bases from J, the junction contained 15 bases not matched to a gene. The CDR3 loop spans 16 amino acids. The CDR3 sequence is CASTSSGSPQSYEQFF. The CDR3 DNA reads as TGTGCCAGCACAAGTAGCGGGAGCCCACAGAGCTATGAGCAGTTCTTC.

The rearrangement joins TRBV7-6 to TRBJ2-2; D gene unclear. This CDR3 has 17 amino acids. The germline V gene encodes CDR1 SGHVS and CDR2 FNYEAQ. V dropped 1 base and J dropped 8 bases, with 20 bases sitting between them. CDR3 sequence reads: CASSLDHRRTFGGELFF. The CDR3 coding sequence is TGTGCCAGCAGCTTAGACCACCGTCGGACCTTTGGTGGGGAGCTGTTTTTT.

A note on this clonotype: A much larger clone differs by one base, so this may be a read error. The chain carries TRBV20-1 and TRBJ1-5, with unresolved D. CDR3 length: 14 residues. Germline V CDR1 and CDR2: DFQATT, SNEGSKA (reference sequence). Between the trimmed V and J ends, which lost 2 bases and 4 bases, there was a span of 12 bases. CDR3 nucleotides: TGCAGTGCTAGATGGCCGCAGGAAAATCAGCCCCAGCATTTT. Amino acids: CSARWPQENQPQHF.

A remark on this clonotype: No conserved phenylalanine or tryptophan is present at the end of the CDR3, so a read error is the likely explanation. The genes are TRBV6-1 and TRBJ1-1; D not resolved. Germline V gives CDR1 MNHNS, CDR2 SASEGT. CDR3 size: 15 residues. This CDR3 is CASGEFRFYGSEAFL. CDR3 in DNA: TGTGCCAGCGGTGAATTTAGGTTTTACGGTTCTGAAGCTTTCCTT.

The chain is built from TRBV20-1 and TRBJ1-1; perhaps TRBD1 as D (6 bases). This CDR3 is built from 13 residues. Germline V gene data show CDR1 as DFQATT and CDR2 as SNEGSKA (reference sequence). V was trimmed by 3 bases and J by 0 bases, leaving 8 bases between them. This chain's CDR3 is CSASGGMNTEAFF. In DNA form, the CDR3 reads TGCAGTGCTAGTGGGGGCATGAACACTGAAGCTTTCTTT.